Listed below are T cell receptor beta chains from one sample, sequenced in a study of blood T cell repertoires in COVID-19. Generated by immunoSEQ multiplex PCR, the TCRdb table keeps only in-frame clones and is missing some. The table records about 220,000 clones, around 83% of them present only once. Specimen: PBMCs or T cells enriched from blood (not recorded which). These receptors were obtained from a woman aged 40 to 49 with acute COVID-19. CDR3s include the opening cysteine and the closing phenylalanine or tryptophan. Each record gives: clone size, D gene, V gene, J gene, CDR3 DNA, CDR3 protein. The D gene is left open where the match is weak. The listing skips clone size in some rows; elsewhere it reads once, few, many or a size class.

NA	NA	TRBV3-1/TRBV3-2	TRBJ1-2	TGTGCCAGCAGCCAAGACACAAGAAACTATGGCTACACCTTC	CASSQDTRNYGYTF
NA	NA	TRBV9	TRBJ2-3	TGTGCCAGCAGCGTAGGACTGTACCCTACAGATACGCAGTATTTT	CASSVGLYPTDTQYF
NA	NA	TRBV20-1	TRBJ2-3	TGCAGTGCTAGCCGCGCAGATACGCAGTATTTT	CSASRADTQYF
NA	NA	TRBV18	TRBJ1-1	TGTGCCAGCTCACACTCGGGGCAGGGGTGGATGAACACTGAAGCTTTCTTT	CASSHSGQGWMNTEAFF
NA	TRBD2	TRBV7-8	TRBJ2-1	TGTGCCAGCAGCCTAGGGTGGTCGACTAGCGGGAACAATGAGCAGTTCTTC	CASSLGWSTSGNNEQFF
NA	NA	TRBV6-4	TRBJ2-5	TGTGCCAGCAGTGTAGAGGCAGCCCCCCAAGAGACCCAGTACTTC	CASSVEAAPQETQYF
NA	TRBD2	TRBV2	TRBJ2-4	TGTGCCAGCAGTGATCATAGCGGGGGGGCCGGCATTCAGTACTTC	CASSDHSGGAGIQYF
NA	NA	TRBV18	TRBJ1-4	TGTGCCAGCTCAGGGGGCTTATCTAATGAAAAACTGTTTTTT	CASSGGLSNEKLFF
NA	TRBD1	TRBV9	TRBJ2-7	TGTGCCAGCAGCGTAGCTCCTGGGGACAGCTACGAGCAGTACTTC	CASSVAPGDSYEQYF
NA	TRBD2	TRBV28	TRBJ2-5	TGTGCCAGCAGTTTAATAGCGGGGTTCGTGGAGACCCAGTACTTC	CASSLIAGFVETQYF
NA	NA	TRBV10-1	TRBJ2-2	TGCGCCAGCAGTGGGACAACCCCCCCCGGGGAGCTGTTTTTT	CASSGTTPPGELFF
NA	TRBD1	TRBV19	TRBJ1-3	TGTGCCAGTAGTTTAAGACTGGACAGGGGGCACGTTCTTGGAAACACCATATATTTT	CASSLRLDRGHVLGNTIYF
NA	NA	TRBV5-1	TRBJ2-6	TGCGCCAGCAGCTTGGACGGACGGGACTCTGGGGCCAACGTCCTGACTTTC	CASSLDGRDSGANVLTF
NA	NA	TRBV11-3	TRBJ2-1	TGTGCCAGCAGCCCACAGGGAAGCTCCTACAATGAGCAGTTCTTC	CASSPQGSSYNEQFF
NA	TRBD1	TRBV19	TRBJ1-1	TGTGCCAGTGAGGACAGGATGAACACTGAAGCTTTCTTT	CASEDRMNTEAFF
once	NA	TRBV28	TRBJ1-3	TGTGCCAGCAGTTTTACTGAGAGCAACACCATATATTTT	CASSFTESNTIYF
NA	NA	TRBV7-2	TRBJ1-5	TGTGCCAGCAGCTTAGAAAGGGGCGTGGTGGAGCCCCAGCATTTT	CASSLERGVVEPQHF
NA	TRBD1	TRBV7-7	TRBJ2-7	TGTGCCAGCAGCCCGGCCCCTGGACAGGGCCCCTACGAGCAGTACTTC	CASSPAPGQGPYEQYF
NA	NA	TRBV5-5	TRBJ2-3	TGTGCCAGCAGCTTTGAGCGATACCCCACAGATACGCAGTATTTT	CASSFERYPTDTQYF
NA	NA	TRBV6-4	TRBJ2-1	TGTGCCAGCAGTGACACGGTCACGGCGGAAGCGCAGTTCTTC	CASSDTVTAEAQFF
NA	NA	TRBV15	TRBJ1-6	TGTGCCACCAGCAGAAATCGCCCCGGGATCTCCTATAATTCACCCCTCCACTTT	CATSRNRPGISYNSPLHF